This T cell receptor beta chain was sequenced in a study of shared clonotypes between healthy human individuals. From CD4+ cells came CD45RA+ naive and CD45RA-negative memory subsets. Generated by immunoSEQ multiplex PCR, the TCRdb table keeps only in-frame clones and is missing some. Of roughly 1 million clones in the sample, 70% to 80% are singletons; the top ten hold more than 0.45%. As to this clone: Its cognate antigen is unknown.

Regarding the study as a whole: Generation of non-shared clonotypes was less probable than generation of clonotypes shared by all four donors.

CDR3 length: 14 residues. CDR1 SGHAT and CDR2 FQNNGV come from the germline V gene. With V trimmed by 5 bases and J by 1 base, 4 bases remained unmatched. The clonotype comes from a man aged 18-30 years in good health. Some clones in this sample may be carry-over from other donors' samples. Source material: memory CD4+ T cells from PBMCs. Subset of the sample: CD45RA-negative fraction. The J gene is TRBJ2-5, the V gene TRBV11-2; 7 nucleotides line up with TRBD1. CDR3: CASSPRTGQETQYF. In nucleotides, the CDR3 is TGTGCCAGCAGCCCACGGACAGGCCAAGAGACCCAGTACTTC.